This T cell receptor (beta chain) appears in the sequencing data of a study of T-cell reconstitution after alpha-beta-depleted transplantation in children. Whole-study findings and limits: Where alpha-beta T cells came from about two months after transplant was reportedly several hundred expanded graft clones.

Unique molecular identifiers were used to barcode this TCRbeta library. TCRdb redid the calling of the PCR reads with MiXCR, one entry per CDR3 protein. This sample has 200,000 to 250,000 distinct CDR3 sequences; roughly 8.1% occur once, and the top ten carry under 40%. This clonotype was recorded many times. The antigen remains undetermined. Trimming took off 4 bases at V and 2 bases at J, with 12 bases between the two ends. The CDR3 consists of 14 residues. Germline-derived CDR1 and CDR2 are LGHNA and YSLEER. This receptor was obtained from a male patient aged 2-15 years who had a stem cell transplant for acute myeloid leukemia, so the T cells may come from the graft donor. The sample consisted of PBMCs, mostly from graft donor cells, taken 360 days after TCRalphabeta/CD19-depleted stem cell transplant. The chain uses TRBV4-3 and TRBJ2-7; the D call may be TRBD1 or TRBD2 (5 bases each). The CDR3 loop is CASSRDVNTYEQYF. In DNA, the CDR3 is TGCGCCAGCAGCCGGGACGTAAATACCTACGAGCAGTACTTC.